These T cell receptor beta chains were read from a single sample in a study of shared clonotypes between healthy human individuals. Here immunoSEQ multiplex PCR was the method, and the copy in TCRdb shows in-frame clones only, minus some. The profile shows roughly 2,300,000 clones, roughly 92% of them singletons. Sequenced input: naive CD4+ T cells from PBMCs. These receptors were taken from a young man in good health. Some clones in this sample may be carry-over from other donors' samples. CDR3s include the opening cysteine and the closing phenylalanine or tryptophan. The order of the fields is V gene, clone size, J gene, D gene, CDR3 DNA, CDR3 protein. A D gene is named only where the DNA matches it firmly. Where a row states a size, it is once, few, many or the class of an expanded clone; other rows omit it.

v_call: TRBV29-1; clone_size: .; j_call: TRBJ2-1; d_call: .; cdr3_nt: TGCAGCGTTGTAGGACAGCAGAGCTCCTACAATGAGCAGTTCTTC; cdr3_aa: CSVVGQQSSYNEQFF
v_call: TRBV30; clone_size: once; j_call: TRBJ2-3; d_call: .; cdr3_nt: TGTGCCTGGAGTGTTGGAATATCGGGTGGCACAGATACGCAGTATTTT; cdr3_aa: CAWSVGISGGTDTQYF
v_call: TRBV10-2; clone_size: .; j_call: TRBJ2-3; d_call: TRBD1; cdr3_nt: TGCGCCAGCAGAGAAACCGGGACAGGGAGCACAGATACGCAGTATTTT; cdr3_aa: CASRETGTGSTDTQYF
v_call: TRBV4-1; clone_size: .; j_call: TRBJ2-7; d_call: .; cdr3_nt: TGCGCCAGCAGCCAAGATACCCTGCCCTTCAAGCAGTACTTC; cdr3_aa: CASSQDTLPFKQYF
v_call: TRBV12-5; clone_size: once; j_call: TRBJ2-2; d_call: .; cdr3_nt: TGTGCTAGTGGTTTGGTAATTGGAGGAGCCGGGGAGCTGTTTTTT; cdr3_aa: CASGLVIGGAGELFF
v_call: TRBV2; clone_size: .; j_call: TRBJ2-7; d_call: TRBD2; cdr3_nt: TGTGCCAGCAGTGAATTGTGGGCCCCCGGACTAGCGGAATACGAGCAGTACTTC; cdr3_aa: CASSELWAPGLAEYEQYF
v_call: TRBV27; clone_size: .; j_call: TRBJ1-1; d_call: .; cdr3_nt: TGTGCCAGCAGCCCCCGCGATCGGGGGAACACTGAAGCTTTCTTT; cdr3_aa: CASSPRDRGNTEAFF
v_call: TRBV7-2; clone_size: .; j_call: TRBJ1-1; d_call: .; cdr3_nt: TGTGCCAGCAGCTTCCAAAACAGGGTGAACACTGAAGCTTTCTTT; cdr3_aa: CASSFQNRVNTEAFF
v_call: TRBV9; clone_size: .; j_call: TRBJ1-3; d_call: .; cdr3_nt: TGTGCCAGCAGCGCCCGGCCAAGGGGATACTCTGGAAACACCATATATTTT; cdr3_aa: CASSARPRGYSGNTIYF
v_call: TRBV5-1; clone_size: .; j_call: TRBJ1-1; d_call: TRBD1; cdr3_nt: TGCGCCAGCAGCGCCTTACAGGGGCGAGCTTTCTTT; cdr3_aa: CASSALQGRAFF
v_call: TRBV2; clone_size: .; j_call: TRBJ2-7; d_call: .; cdr3_nt: TGTGCCAGCAGCCCATCCTGGGAGCAGTACTTC; cdr3_aa: CASSPSWEQYF
v_call: TRBV15; clone_size: .; j_call: TRBJ1-2; d_call: .; cdr3_nt: TGTGCCACCAAGGCCACGGCTAACTATGGCTACACCTTC; cdr3_aa: CATKATANYGYTF
v_call: TRBV5-1; clone_size: .; j_call: TRBJ1-4; d_call: .; cdr3_nt: TGCGCCAGCAGCGCCAGCGGGACGGATAATGAAAAACTGTTTTTT; cdr3_aa: CASSASGTDNEKLFF
v_call: TRBV27; clone_size: .; j_call: TRBJ2-1; d_call: .; cdr3_nt: TGTGCCAGCAGTTTAAGGTTTCGATACAATGAGCAGTTCTTC; cdr3_aa: CASSLRFRYNEQFF
v_call: TRBV6-5; clone_size: .; j_call: TRBJ1-3; d_call: TRBD1; cdr3_nt: TGTGCCAGCAGTTACTCGTGGGGACAGGTGGACACCATATATTTT; cdr3_aa: CASSYSWGQVDTIYF
v_call: TRBV5-4; clone_size: .; j_call: TRBJ1-3; d_call: .; cdr3_nt: TGTGCCAGCAGCTCCCCGGGTAGGGGAAACACCATATATTTT; cdr3_aa: CASSSPGRGNTIYF
v_call: TRBV29-1; clone_size: .; j_call: TRBJ2-1; d_call: .; cdr3_nt: TGCAGCGTTGAGGGCGGTATAAGCTCCTACAATGAGCAGTTCTTC; cdr3_aa: CSVEGGISSYNEQFF
v_call: TRBV6-5; clone_size: .; j_call: TRBJ1-5; d_call: .; cdr3_nt: TGTGCCAGCAGCACACCGGAAGATCAGCCCCAGCATTTT; cdr3_aa: CASSTPEDQPQHF
v_call: TRBV5-1; clone_size: .; j_call: TRBJ2-2; d_call: TRBD2; cdr3_nt: TGCGCCAGCAGCTCAGCTAGCGGGGCGGACACCGGGGAGCTGTTTTTT; cdr3_aa: CASSSASGADTGELFF
v_call: TRBV6-5; clone_size: once; j_call: TRBJ2-1; d_call: .; cdr3_nt: TGTGCCAGCAGTTACTTGGACAGTGTAAATGAGCAGTTCTTC; cdr3_aa: CASSYLDSVNEQFF
v_call: TRBV2; clone_size: .; j_call: TRBJ1-6; d_call: .; cdr3_nt: TGTGCCAGCATTGATAGGGGCGCGGCTCCCGACCCCCTCCACTTT; cdr3_aa: CASIDRGAAPDPLHF
v_call: TRBV7-8; clone_size: .; j_call: TRBJ2-1; d_call: TRBD2; cdr3_nt: TGTGCCAGCAGCCCGACTAGCGGGAGTGGGAATGAGCAGTTCTTC; cdr3_aa: CASSPTSGSGNEQFF
v_call: TRBV5-1; clone_size: .; j_call: TRBJ1-2; d_call: .; cdr3_nt: TGCGCCAGCAGCTTAAGGCCGGGTCCCGCCGGGGATGGCTACACCTTC; cdr3_aa: CASSLRPGPAGDGYTF
v_call: TRBV20-1; clone_size: .; j_call: TRBJ2-7; d_call: .; cdr3_nt: TGCAGTGCTAGAGATTACGAGCAGTACTTC; cdr3_aa: CSARDYEQYF
v_call: TRBV2; clone_size: .; j_call: TRBJ2-3; d_call: .; cdr3_nt: TGTGCCAGCAGTGGGGCTATACCCACAGATACGCAGTATTTT; cdr3_aa: CASSGAIPTDTQYF
v_call: TRBV28; clone_size: .; j_call: TRBJ2-3; d_call: TRBD2; cdr3_nt: TGTGCCAGCAGTTTACTGGGGGGGGATACGCAGTATTTT; cdr3_aa: CASSLLGGDTQYF
v_call: TRBV5-1; clone_size: .; j_call: TRBJ1-3; d_call: .; cdr3_nt: TGCGCCAGCAGCTTGACAGGCCTCTCTGGAAACACCATATATTTT; cdr3_aa: CASSLTGLSGNTIYF
v_call: TRBV21-1; clone_size: .; j_call: TRBJ2-5; d_call: .; cdr3_nt: TGTGCCAGCAGACCGACTAGCGGGAGTACCCAAGAGACCCAGTACTTC; cdr3_aa: CASRPTSGSTQETQYF
v_call: TRBV5-8; clone_size: .; j_call: TRBJ1-2; d_call: .; cdr3_nt: TGTGCCAGCAGCTTGGGCGACAGTATCTCAAGCTATGGCTACACCTTC; cdr3_aa: CASSLGDSISSYGYTF
v_call: TRBV19; clone_size: .; j_call: TRBJ1-4; d_call: .; cdr3_nt: TGTGCCAGTAGTATAAGGTCTTCTGAAAAACTGTTTTTT; cdr3_aa: CASSIRSSEKLFF
v_call: TRBV4-2; clone_size: .; j_call: TRBJ2-1; d_call: TRBD2; cdr3_nt: TGTGCCAGCAGCCTAGCGGGAGACCTGGGGAATGAGCAGTTCTTC; cdr3_aa: CASSLAGDLGNEQFF
v_call: TRBV5-1; clone_size: .; j_call: TRBJ2-2; d_call: TRBD2; cdr3_nt: TGCGCCAGCAGCCCACAAGCGGGAGCGAACACCGGGGAGCTGTTTTTT; cdr3_aa: CASSPQAGANTGELFF
v_call: TRBV4-3; clone_size: .; j_call: TRBJ2-3; d_call: TRBD1; cdr3_nt: TGCGCCAGCAGCCAAGATCAACAGGGGGCGAATACGCAGTATTTT; cdr3_aa: CASSQDQQGANTQYF
v_call: TRBV10-3; clone_size: once; j_call: TRBJ2-7; d_call: TRBD2; cdr3_nt: TGTGCCATCAAGCTGACTAGCGGCCTCTACGAGCAGTACTTC; cdr3_aa: CAIKLTSGLYEQYF
v_call: TRBV28; clone_size: once; j_call: TRBJ2-5; d_call: TRBD2; cdr3_nt: TGTGCCAGCAGTGACGAAGCTAGCGGAAAAGAGACCCAGTACTTC; cdr3_aa: CASSDEASGKETQYF
v_call: TRBV6-6; clone_size: .; j_call: TRBJ2-7; d_call: .; cdr3_nt: TGTGCCAGCAGTTACCGGGCCCGTTGGGACGAGCAGTACTTC; cdr3_aa: CASSYRARWDEQYF
v_call: TRBV11-2; clone_size: .; j_call: TRBJ1-4; d_call: TRBD1; cdr3_nt: TGTGCCAGCAGCTTACATAGGGGGACAGGGGATGAAAAACTGTTTTTT; cdr3_aa: CASSLHRGTGDEKLFF
v_call: TRBV14; clone_size: .; j_call: TRBJ2-2; d_call: TRBD2; cdr3_nt: TGTGCCAGCAGCCAGGGACTAGCGGGAGTTGCACGGGCCGGGGAGCTGTTTTTT; cdr3_aa: CASSQGLAGVARAGELFF
v_call: TRBV5-4; clone_size: .; j_call: TRBJ2-1; d_call: TRBD1; cdr3_nt: TGTGCCAGCAGCGTTGGACAGGGCACCAATGAGCAGTTCTTC; cdr3_aa: CASSVGQGTNEQFF
v_call: TRBV6-6; clone_size: .; j_call: TRBJ1-2; d_call: .; cdr3_nt: TGTGCCAGCAGTTACTCGACAGGTTCGACATATGGCTACACCTTC; cdr3_aa: CASSYSTGSTYGYTF
v_call: TRBV7-2; clone_size: once; j_call: TRBJ2-5; d_call: .; cdr3_nt: TGTGCCAGCAGCTTAGCCGGAGGGTTGGGGGAGACCCAGTACTTC; cdr3_aa: CASSLAGGLGETQYF
v_call: TRBV27; clone_size: .; j_call: TRBJ2-2; d_call: .; cdr3_nt: TGTGCCAGCAGTTTGGAGAGGGCCACCGGGGAGCTGTTTTTT; cdr3_aa: CASSLERATGELFF
v_call: TRBV11-3; clone_size: .; j_call: TRBJ2-1; d_call: TRBD2; cdr3_nt: TGTGCCAGCAGCTTAGGGAGCGGGAGACCTCGCAATGAGCAGTTCTTC; cdr3_aa: CASSLGSGRPRNEQFF
v_call: TRBV28; clone_size: .; j_call: TRBJ1-5; d_call: .; cdr3_nt: TGTGCCAGCAGCCAGGGCTCGAGGATTCAGCCCCAGCATTTT; cdr3_aa: CASSQGSRIQPQHF
v_call: TRBV5-1; clone_size: once; j_call: TRBJ2-7; d_call: .; cdr3_nt: TGCGCCAGCAGCTTGGGGGCTTTCTCCTACGAGCAGTACTTC; cdr3_aa: CASSLGAFSYEQYF
v_call: TRBV11-2; clone_size: once; j_call: TRBJ2-7; d_call: TRBD2; cdr3_nt: TGTGCCAGCAGCTTAGGACTAGCGGGAGGGCATAGGTCCTCCTACGAGCAGTACTTC; cdr3_aa: CASSLGLAGGHRSSYEQYF